This TCR beta chain originates from a study of T cell responses to AZD1222 COVID-19 vaccine. Looking at the study overall: Second-dose schedules of about 4 or about 12 weeks were combined.

Note on this clone: Its antigen remains unidentified.

Study conclusions and caveats: Repertoires were sampled only after the peak T cell response.

The method was immunoSEQ multiplex PCR; TCRdb's version includes in-frame clones alone and lacks a portion of them. The sample has 120,000 or so clones, 80% to 90% seen once. The trim removed 4 bases at V and 2 bases at J, leaving 7 bases unmatched. CDR3 length: 15 residues. Germline V gene data show CDR1 as KGHSH and CDR2 as LQKENI. This clonotype was sampled from an adult in good health. The chain uses TRBV18 and TRBJ2-7; TRBD1 agrees at 8 bases. Here the sequenced sample was peripheral blood, taken on day 0 of AZD1222 vaccination. Written as DNA, the CDR3 is TGTGCCAGCTCACTTATGACAGGGGCGGCCTACGAGCAGTACTTC. Encoded protein: CASSLMTGAAYEQYF.